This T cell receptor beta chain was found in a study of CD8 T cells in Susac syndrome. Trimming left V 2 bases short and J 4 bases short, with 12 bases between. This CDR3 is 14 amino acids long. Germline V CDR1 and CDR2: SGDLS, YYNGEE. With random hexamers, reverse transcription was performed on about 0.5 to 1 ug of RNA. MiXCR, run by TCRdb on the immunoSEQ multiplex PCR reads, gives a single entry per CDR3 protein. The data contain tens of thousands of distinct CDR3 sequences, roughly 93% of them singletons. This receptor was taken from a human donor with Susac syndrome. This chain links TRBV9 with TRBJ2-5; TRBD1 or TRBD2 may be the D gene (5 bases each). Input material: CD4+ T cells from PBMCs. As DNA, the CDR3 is TGTGCCAGCAGCGTTAGCAGGGACGGAGAGACCCAGTACTTC. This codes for CASSVSRDGETQYF.